This T cell receptor (beta chain) emerged from a study of OX40 agonist ivuxolimab in advanced cancers. On the study more broadly: Ivuxolimab is a fully human IgG2 antibody that activates OX40 (CD134). While on treatment, patients had intravenous ivuxolimab at 0.01 to 10 mg/kg every 2 weeks.

V lost 5 bases to trimming and J lost 8 bases; unmatched junction nucleotides: 3. The CDR3 spans 13 residues. Per germline, CDR1 ENHRY and CDR2 SYGVKD. Here immunoSEQ multiplex PCR was the method, and the copy in TCRdb shows in-frame clones only, minus some. The sample carries some 80,000 clones, around 89% recorded once. Source: CD4+ or CD8+ T cells sorted from blood, taken in a trial of the OX40 agonist ivuxolimab. The chain is built from TRBV10-3 and TRBJ1-5; 10 bases fit TRBD1. This receptor was obtained from an adult with an advanced solid tumor such as melanoma, head and neck, liver or kidney cancer. The CDR3 DNA reads as TGTGCCATCAGTCCGGGACAGGGGAAGCCCCAGCATTTT. Its translation: CAISPGQGKPQHF.